A selection of T cell receptor beta chains follows, all from one sample in a study of T-cell memory formation after mild COVID-19. TCRdb fed the 5' RACE reads into MiXCR, producing one record per CDR3 protein. The sample holds about 190,000 distinct CDR3 sequences, 15% to 20% seen once. The sample was PBMCs or a T cell subset sorted from them (not recorded which). The receptors were sampled from an adult woman who had mild COVID-19 (a few samples of this study predate the infection). Cell type and time point are not known. The CDR3 runs from the conserved cysteine through the conserved F or W. A D gene is named only where the DNA matches it firmly. Size is stated for part of the rows, as once, few or many counts, or as a class when the clone is expanded.

clone size: .; J gene: TRBJ1-2; V gene: TRBV29-1; CDR3 length: 15; D gene: .; CDR3 DNA: TGCAGCGTTGAAGATTTGGGGAGGGGGAACTATGGCTACACCTTC; CDR3 protein: CSVEDLGRGNYGYTF
clone size: many; J gene: TRBJ1-1; V gene: TRBV12-5; CDR3 length: 13; D gene: .; CDR3 DNA: TGTGCTAGTGGACAGGGACAGAACACTGAAGCTTTCTTT; CDR3 protein: CASGQGQNTEAFF
clone size: .; J gene: TRBJ1-1; V gene: TRBV20-1; CDR3 length: 15; D gene: .; CDR3 DNA: TGCAGTGCTAGGAAGCAGAACGGTGGGAACACTGAAGCTTTCTTT; CDR3 protein: CSARKQNGGNTEAFF
clone size: few; J gene: TRBJ2-1; V gene: TRBV5-5; CDR3 length: 16; D gene: .; CDR3 DNA: TGTGCCAGCAGCTTGGCCCCGGCGGTGGGATACAATGAGCAGTTCTTC; CDR3 protein: CASSLAPAVGYNEQFF
clone size: few; J gene: TRBJ2-7; V gene: TRBV29-1; CDR3 length: 13; D gene: .; CDR3 DNA: TGCAGCGTCCTACACGCCCCAGACGGCGAGCAGTACTTC; CDR3 protein: CSVLHAPDGEQYF
clone size: .; J gene: TRBJ2-1; V gene: TRBV20-1; CDR3 length: 15; D gene: TRBD2; CDR3 DNA: TGCAGTGCTCCACCAGCGGGGGCTCCCTACAATGAGCAGTTCTTC; CDR3 protein: CSAPPAGAPYNEQFF
clone size: many; J gene: TRBJ2-1; V gene: TRBV20-1; CDR3 length: 16; D gene: TRBD2; CDR3 DNA: TGCAGTGCTAGGGGGAGCGGGAGAGATATCTACAATGAGCAGTTCTTC; CDR3 protein: CSARGSGRDIYNEQFF
clone size: few; J gene: TRBJ2-6; V gene: TRBV29-1; CDR3 length: 15; D gene: .; CDR3 DNA: TGCAGCGTTGGGGGCCTGGTGGCTGGGGCCAACGTCCTGACTTTC; CDR3 protein: CSVGGLVAGANVLTF
clone size: few; J gene: TRBJ2-1; V gene: TRBV14; CDR3 length: 16; D gene: TRBD2; CDR3 DNA: TGTGCCAGCAGCCAAGGAGGACTAGTCGCGGGGAATGAGCAGTTCTTC; CDR3 protein: CASSQGGLVAGNEQFF
clone size: .; J gene: TRBJ1-5; V gene: TRBV4-2; CDR3 length: 15; D gene: TRBD1; CDR3 DNA: TGTGCCAGCAGCCACGGACAGGGGCAAGGGCAGCCCCAGCATTTT; CDR3 protein: CASSHGQGQGQPQHF
clone size: few; J gene: TRBJ2-6; V gene: TRBV2; CDR3 length: 14; D gene: .; CDR3 DNA: TGTGCCAGCAGTGAAGAGGGTGGGGCCAACGTCCTGACTTTC; CDR3 protein: CASSEEGGANVLTF
clone size: few; J gene: TRBJ2-7; V gene: TRBV20-1; CDR3 length: 13; D gene: TRBD2; CDR3 DNA: TGCAGTGCTCAAGCGGGAGGGGGCTACGAGCAGTACTTC; CDR3 protein: CSAQAGGGYEQYF
clone size: .; J gene: TRBJ2-1; V gene: TRBV20-1; CDR3 length: 15; D gene: .; CDR3 DNA: TGCAGTGCTAGAGGGCGGGGGACAGGTTACAATGAGCAGTTCTTC; CDR3 protein: CSARGRGTGYNEQFF
clone size: .; J gene: TRBJ1-1; V gene: TRBV3-1; CDR3 length: 16; D gene: TRBD1; CDR3 DNA: TGTGCCAGCAGCCAGGGTTATGACAGGGGGCGACCCGAAGCTTTCTTT; CDR3 protein: CASSQGYDRGRPEAFF
clone size: many; J gene: TRBJ1-5; V gene: TRBV5-5; CDR3 length: 15; D gene: TRBD1; CDR3 DNA: TGTGCCAGCAGCAAGGACAGGGGGCCTAGACAGCCCCAGCATTTT; CDR3 protein: CASSKDRGPRQPQHF
clone size: many; J gene: TRBJ2-3; V gene: TRBV7-2; CDR3 length: 14; D gene: .; CDR3 DNA: TGTGCCAGCAGCTTAGGCTACAACAGGAATACGCAGTATTTT; CDR3 protein: CASSLGYNRNTQYF
clone size: few; J gene: TRBJ1-2; V gene: TRBV20-1; CDR3 length: 12; D gene: TRBD1; CDR3 DNA: TGCAGTGCTAGTAGTGACAGGGGAGGCTACACCTTC; CDR3 protein: CSASSDRGGYTF
clone size: many; J gene: TRBJ1-3; V gene: TRBV5-1; CDR3 length: 15; D gene: .; CDR3 DNA: TGCGCCAGCAGCGTAGGACAGTCCTCTGGAAACACCATATATTTT; CDR3 protein: CASSVGQSSGNTIYF
clone size: .; J gene: TRBJ1-1; V gene: TRBV7-6; CDR3 length: 13; D gene: .; CDR3 DNA: TGTGCCAGCAGCTCCGCGGGTGTCACTGAAGCTTTCTTT; CDR3 protein: CASSSAGVTEAFF
clone size: few; J gene: TRBJ2-3; V gene: TRBV4-1; CDR3 length: 15; D gene: .; CDR3 DNA: TGCGCCAGCAGCCAAGATTCGGGCTTGGTAGATACGCAGTATTTT; CDR3 protein: CASSQDSGLVDTQYF
clone size: .; J gene: TRBJ2-1; V gene: TRBV12-3/TRBV12-4; CDR3 length: 13; D gene: .; CDR3 DNA: TGTGCCAGCAGTCACCTCTTAGGGGATGAGCAGTTCTTC; CDR3 protein: CASSHLLGDEQFF
clone size: .; J gene: TRBJ2-1; V gene: TRBV6-2/TRBV6-3; CDR3 length: 16; D gene: TRBD2; CDR3 DNA: TGTGCCAGCAGTTACCATAGCGGGAGCTCCTACAATGAGCAGTTCTTC; CDR3 protein: CASSYHSGSSYNEQFF
clone size: .; J gene: TRBJ2-7; V gene: TRBV5-1; CDR3 length: 16; D gene: .; CDR3 DNA: TGCGCCAGCAGCGCCCGGGCCGGGGAACCCTCTGGCGAGCAGTACTTC; CDR3 protein: CASSARAGEPSGEQYF
clone size: .; J gene: TRBJ2-7; V gene: TRBV12-2; CDR3 length: 15; D gene: .; CDR3 DNA: TGTGCAAGTCTCTACTCGGACAGCCTCTCCTACGAGCAGTACTTC; CDR3 protein: CASLYSDSLSYEQYF
clone size: few; J gene: TRBJ2-5; V gene: TRBV7-2; CDR3 length: 13; D gene: .; CDR3 DNA: TGTGCCAGCAGCTTTCGGCCCCAGGAGACCCAGTACTTC; CDR3 protein: CASSFRPQETQYF
clone size: few; J gene: TRBJ2-3; V gene: TRBV7-2; CDR3 length: 16; D gene: TRBD2; CDR3 DNA: TGTGCCAGCAGCTTAGCGCGACTAGCGGGGGCAGATACGCAGTATTTT; CDR3 protein: CASSLARLAGADTQYF
clone size: few; J gene: TRBJ1-5; V gene: TRBV3-1; CDR3 length: 12; D gene: .; CDR3 DNA: TGTGCCAGCAGCCAACCAGGCGCAGCCCAGCATTTT; CDR3 protein: CASSQPGAAQHF
clone size: few; J gene: TRBJ1-1; V gene: TRBV19; CDR3 length: 14; D gene: TRBD1; CDR3 DNA: TGTGCCAGTACCATGGGACAGGGGAACACTGAAGCTTTCTTT; CDR3 protein: CASTMGQGNTEAFF
clone size: .; J gene: TRBJ1-4; V gene: TRBV20-1; CDR3 length: 16; D gene: .; CDR3 DNA: TGCAGTGCTAGAGTGTACCGAATGGCAACTAATGAAAAACTGTTTTTT; CDR3 protein: CSARVYRMATNEKLFF
clone size: few; J gene: TRBJ2-1; V gene: TRBV20-1; CDR3 length: 15; D gene: .; CDR3 DNA: TGCAGTGCTAGAGGAGGTAGCGGCTCCTACAATGAGCAGTTCTTC; CDR3 protein: CSARGGSGSYNEQFF
clone size: few; J gene: TRBJ2-5; V gene: TRBV29-1; CDR3 length: 15; D gene: TRBD2; CDR3 DNA: TGCAGCGTTAACCTACTAGCGGGGGGCCAAGAGACCCAGTACTTC; CDR3 protein: CSVNLLAGGQETQYF
clone size: few; J gene: TRBJ2-1; V gene: TRBV6-2/TRBV6-3; CDR3 length: 16; D gene: TRBD2; CDR3 DNA: TGTGCCAGCAGTTCTCGACTAGCGGGGAGCGGGAATGAGCAGTTCTTC; CDR3 protein: CASSSRLAGSGNEQFF
clone size: few; J gene: TRBJ2-1; V gene: TRBV29-1; CDR3 length: 13; D gene: TRBD1; CDR3 DNA: TGCAGCGTTGTTAGGGACAGAGGAGATGAGCAGTTCTTC; CDR3 protein: CSVVRDRGDEQFF
clone size: few; J gene: TRBJ1-1; V gene: TRBV5-6; CDR3 length: 16; D gene: .; CDR3 DNA: TGTGCCAGCAAAGGGAACGGGGGACCCATGAACACTGAAGCTTTCTTT; CDR3 protein: CASKGNGGPMNTEAFF